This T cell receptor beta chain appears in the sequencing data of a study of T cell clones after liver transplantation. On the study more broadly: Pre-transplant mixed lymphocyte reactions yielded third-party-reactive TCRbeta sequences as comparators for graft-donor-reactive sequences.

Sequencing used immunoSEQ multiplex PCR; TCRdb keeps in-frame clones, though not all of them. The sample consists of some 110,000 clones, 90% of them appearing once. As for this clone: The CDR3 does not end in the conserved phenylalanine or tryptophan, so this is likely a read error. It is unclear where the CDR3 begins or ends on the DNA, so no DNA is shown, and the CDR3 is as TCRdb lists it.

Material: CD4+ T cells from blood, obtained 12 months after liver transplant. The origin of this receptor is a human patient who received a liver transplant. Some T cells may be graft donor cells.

The CDR3 region is CAWRVQGHG. The V gene is TRBV30, the J gene TRBJ2-7; the table names TRBD1, a call not compared with the DNA. Germline CDR1 GTSNPN, CDR2 SVGIG (reference sequence). Including both end residues, the CDR3 is 9 amino acids long.